The 18 T cell receptor beta chains in this list originate from one sample, sequenced in a study of blood T cell repertoires in COVID-19. The table came from immunoSEQ multiplex PCR; TCRdb's copy has only in-frame clones and leaves some out. The sample consists of 170,000 or so clones, roughly 88% of them appearing once. The specimen sequenced was peripheral blood. These receptors came from a woman aged 40-49 years with COVID-19, enrolled during active disease.

The chain uses TRBV4-1 and TRBJ2-2; 15 bases align to TRBD2. The germline V gene has CDR1 MGHRA and CDR2 YSYEKL. This CDR3 has 17 residues. V was pared by 4 bases and J by 5 bases, with 5 bases of the junction left unmatched. CDR3 loop: CASSPGLAGGGTGELFF. The CDR3 DNA reads as TGCGCCAGCAGCCCGGGACTAGCGGGGGGAGGAACCGGGGAGCTGTTTTTT.

V gene TRBV11-3 combines with J gene TRBJ2-3; TRBD2 matches at 10 bases. V dropped 5 bases and J dropped 4; count of bases not matched to a gene: 6. Germline assignment: CDR1 SGHNT and CDR2 YENEEA. This CDR3 has 15 residues. The CDR3: CASSRSGGAPDTQYF. The DNA for the CDR3 is TGTGCCAGCAGCCGAAGCGGGGGGGCCCCAGATACGCAGTATTTT.

V gene TRBV5-1 combines with J gene TRBJ1-2, with a possible D match to TRBD1 (5 bases). V lost 0 bases and J 0 bases, leaving 9 bases between the germline ends. The CDR3 is 15 amino acids. Germline lookup yields CDR1 SGHRS and CDR2 YFSETQ. The CDR3 loop reads CASSLVGGANYGYTF. In DNA form, the CDR3 reads TGCGCCAGCAGCTTGGTGGGGGGTGCTAACTATGGCTACACCTTC.

This rearrangement joins TRBV19 to TRBJ1-1; D unresolved. V shed 5 bases and J shed 5 bases, with 9 bases lying between them. The CDR3 covers 12 residues. Germline V gives CDR1 LNHDA, CDR2 SQIVND (reference sequence). This chain's CDR3 is CASSLGRTEAFF. In nucleotides, the CDR3 is TGTGCCAGTAGTCTGGGCAGAACTGAAGCTTTCTTT.

The chain employs TRBV6-4 and TRBJ1-2; D unclear. Germline CDR1 is MRHNA and CDR2 is SNTAGT. The V gene lost 0 bases and the J gene lost 1 base, with 9 bases spanning the gap. The CDR3 runs to 15 residues. In nucleotides, the CDR3 is TGTGCCAGCAGTGACTCGTTCACTCTTAACTATGGCTACACCTTC. This gives the protein CASSDSFTLNYGYTF.

This sequence joins TRBV12-3 or TRBV12-4 and TRBJ2-2, with D unclear. CDR3 length: 12 amino acids. The germline V and J ends were trimmed by 6 bases and 2 bases, with 4 bases remaining between them. The CDR3 here is CASSFNTGELFF. The DNA of the CDR3 is TGTGCCAGCAGCTTTAACACCGGGGAGCTGTTTTTT.

This chain uses TRBV27 with TRBJ2-3, with D possibly being TRBD2 (7 bases). The CDR3 contains 14 residues. Germline loops: CDR1 MNHEY, CDR2 SMNVEV (reference sequence). V lost 6 bases, J lost 7 bases, and 17 bases lay in between. The CDR3 spells CASSVGGRGNTQYF. For the CDR3, the DNA is TGTGCCAGCAGCGTGGGAGGGAGGGGGAATACGCAGTATTTT.

The CDR3 bases are TGTGCCAGCAGCCCCGAAGCGGGGGGGCCAACAGATACGCAGTATTTT. Its translation is CASSPEAGGPTDTQYF. The chain couples TRBV14 to TRBJ2-3; TRBD2 agrees at 10 bases. The ends lost 4 bases at V and 3 bases at J; junction bases unmatched: 7. Germline V lookup: CDR1 SGHDN, CDR2 FVKESK. This CDR3 has 16 residues.

V and J are TRBV25-1 and TRBJ2-3; D may be TRBD1 (6 bases). Germline-derived CDR1 and CDR2 are MGHDK and SYGVNS. With 7 bases removed from V and 2 bases from J, the gap between germline ends came to 13 bases. The CDR3 consists of 14 residues. CDR3 nucleotide sequence: TGTGCCAGCACCAGGGGAGCGGCCACAGATACGCAGTATTTT. Translated, it gives CASTRGAATDTQYF.

V gene TRBV2 combines with J gene TRBJ1-6; TRBD1 aligns across 9 bases. The CDR3 length is 13 residues. V trimming: 8 bases; J trimming: 9 bases; junction bases outside the gene matches: 5. Germline V lookup: CDR1 SNHLY, CDR2 FYNNEI. CDR3 sequence (DNA): TGTGCCAGCCCGGGACAGGGCGGTTCACCCCTCCACTTT. Its protein product is CASPGQGGSPLHF.

The V gene is TRBV5-1, the J gene TRBJ1-5, with TRBD1 matching over 7 bases. The CDR3 sequence is 15 residues long. Germline V gives CDR1 SGHRS, CDR2 YFSETQ. The J segment lost 2 bases and the V segment lost 2 bases, leaving 4 bases of the junction unmatched. CDR3 sequence reads: CASSFTGDGNQPQHF. In DNA, the CDR3 is TGCGCCAGCAGCTTTACAGGGGATGGCAATCAGCCCCAGCATTTT.

This clone came up a few times. V usage is TRBV2 and J usage is TRBJ1-3, with TRBD1 identical over 7 bases. This CDR3 has 16 residues. The germline CDR1 and CDR2 sequences are SNHLY and FYNNEI. The V and J ends lost 6 bases and 1 base, in that order; junction bases with no gene match: 9. The CDR3 sequence: CASSFTGQLSGNTIYF. DNA for the CDR3: TGTGCCAGCAGCTTCACGGGACAGCTATCTGGAAACACCATATATTTT.

The chain uses TRBV10-2 and TRBJ2-5, with 7 bases that match TRBD2. J gave up 7 bases and V 5 bases, and 13 bases lay outside the gene matches. There are 15 residues in the CDR3. CDR1 and CDR2 (germline): WSHSY, SAAADI. This CDR3 is CASSLWGGNKGTQYF. The CDR3 DNA follows: TGCGCCAGCAGTTTGTGGGGGGGGAATAAGGGGACCCAGTACTTC.

The CDR3 DNA reads as TGTGCCAGCAGTCCCCGACAGCCTGAAAGCACAGATACGCAGTATTTT. Translated, it gives CASSPRQPESTDTQYF. The rearrangement uses TRBV6-4 and TRBJ2-3; TRBD1 is a possible D gene (5 bases). Trimming left V 5 bases short and J 0 bases short, with 15 bases between. CDR1 is MRHNA, CDR2 SNTAGT, per germline. The CDR3 length is 16 residues.

The CDR3 region is CASRTDRPRETQYF. The CDR3 DNA sequence: TGTGCCAGCAGAACGGACAGGCCACGAGAGACCCAGTACTTC. V and J are TRBV28 and TRBJ2-5; 7 positions match TRBD1. V lost 6 bases, J lost 4 bases, and 8 bases stayed unmatched. The CDR3 spans 14 residues. CDR1 MDHEN and CDR2 SYDVKM come from the germline V gene.

This chain uses TRBV6-6 with TRBJ1-5; maybe TRBD1 (6 bases). The germline V gene has CDR1 MNHNY and CDR2 SVGAGI (reference sequence). The germline V and J ends were trimmed by 5 bases and 1 base, with 9 bases remaining between them. The CDR3 spans 14 residues. The CDR3 here is CASSPGHSNQPQHF. Written as DNA, the CDR3 is TGTGCCAGCAGTCCGGGACACAGCAATCAGCCCCAGCATTTT.

This sequence joins TRBV18 and TRBJ1-1; D is perhaps TRBD1 (5 bases). Germline assignment: CDR1 KGHSH and CDR2 LQKENI. This CDR3 region has 14 residues. Trimming took off 5 bases at V and 1 base at J, with 11 bases between the two ends. The CDR3 spells CASSNYGGNTEAFF. CDR3 in DNA: TGTGCCAGCTCAAACTACGGGGGGAACACTGAAGCTTTCTTT. Full variable domain (rest looked up from reference TRBV18 and TRBJ1-1): NAGVMQNPRHLVRRRGQEARLRCSPMKGHSHVYWYRQLPEEGLKFMVYLQKENIIDESGMPKERFSAEFPKEGPSILRIQQVVRGDSAAYFCASSNYGGNTEAFFGQGTRLTVV.

This clone has a single count. The chain couples TRBV5-5 to TRBJ2-7, with a weak D call TRBD1 (5 bases). The V and J ends lost 0 bases and 1 base respectively, with 17 bases between them. Germline lookup yields CDR1 SGHKS and CDR2 YYEKEE (reference sequence). The CDR3 runs to 17 residues. CDR3 bases: TGTGCCAGCAGCTTGGGTATGGCCAGGGAACCGTCCTACGAGCAGTACTTC. This encodes CASSLGMAREPSYEQYF. Filled out from reference TRBV5-5 and TRBJ2-7, the complete variable domain reads DAGVTQSPTHLIKTRGQQVTLRCSPISGHKSVSWYQQVLGQGPQFIFQYYEKEERGRGNFPDRFSARQFPNYSSELNVNALLLGDSALYLCASSLGMAREPSYEQYFGPGTRLTVT.